This T cell receptor beta chain was obtained from a study of cytomegalovirus exposure and HLA in healthy donors. On the study more broadly: Researchers previously reported finding about 110 million unique TCR beta sequences from about 200 million T cells. Among the roughly 370 genotyped donors, around 85% were placed in the Caucasian-associated ancestry cluster.

A multiplex PCR was run with 60 Vbeta primers and 13 Jbeta primers. TCRdb's copy holds only in-frame clones and misses some; the assay was immunoSEQ multiplex PCR. The table has under 250,000 clones, around 73% seen once. Note on this clone: The antigen remains unidentified.

Overall study findings and caveats: Most of the TCR beta V segments (in an earlier analysis) were productive either about 87% or about 30% of the time.

This TCR was recovered from a male donor in good health and CMV-seronegative. The sample consisted of PBMCs.

CDR3 sequence reads: CASSTLDTEAFF. The CDR3 bases are TGTGCCAGCAGTACCCTAGACACTGAAGCTTTCTTT. The chain has TRBV6-5 and TRBJ1-1; no clear D. This CDR3 region has 12 residues. With 5 bases removed from V and 3 bases from J, the gap between germline ends came to 7 bases. Looked up from germline, CDR1 is MNHEY and CDR2 is SVGAGI.